The clone carrying this T cell receptor (beta chain) appeared many times. Its antigen is still unknown. Template material for TCR beta VDJ and CDR3 profiling consisted of genomic DNA. TCRdb passed the reads through MiXCR, listing each CDR3 protein once. The data hold 200,000 or so distinct CDR3 sequences, with about 64% observed a single time. This sample was included in a study of CD8+CD57+ T cells in acquired aplastic anemia. At the level of the study: An average of approximately 3.4 ug of DNA was obtained from sorted CD4+ and CD8+ cells.

The ends were cut back, 0 bases at V and 1 base at J, with 13 bases in the middle. This CDR3 has 18 residues. In germline, CDR1 is LGHNA, CDR2 YSLEER. Notes on the study in general: A significant difference in CD8+ Simpson's diversity between patients and controls was not found. Patients and controls shared 25 to 35 CD8+ CDR3 sequences, highly expressed in patients.

The chain recombines TRBV4-3 with TRBJ2-6; D is ambiguous. Sequenced material: sorted CD4+, CD8+, or CD8+CD57+ T cells (not recorded which) from PBMCs. This TCR was sampled from a human donor with severe aplastic anemia or a healthy control (not recorded which). The CDR3 DNA is TGCGCCAGCAGCCAAGAGCCGGATAGGGCGTCTGGGGCCAACGTCCTGACTTTC. The encoded protein is CASSQEPDRASGANVLTF.